The rows below give T cell receptor beta chains drawn from one sample of a study of CD8 T cells in Susac syndrome. TCRdb redid the calling of the immunoSEQ multiplex PCR reads with MiXCR, one entry per CDR3 protein. This sample has 200,000 or so distinct CDR3 sequences, with roughly 96% found just once. Input material: CD4+ T cells from PBMCs. The receptors here all came from a human donor with multiple sclerosis. Each CDR3 is given with its conserved first and last residue.

J gene | V gene | CDR3 protein
TRBJ1-1 | TRBV27 | CASSLSQGTEAFF
TRBJ1-1 | TRBV9 | CASSVVQGSEAFF
TRBJ1-1 | TRBV27 | CASSLSRQSYTEAFF
TRBJ2-6 | TRBV20-1 | CSARGDTGGQSGANVLTF
TRBJ1-2 | TRBV30 | CAWKGGPNYGYTF
TRBJ2-7 | TRBV2 | CASKRGGYEQYF
TRBJ2-1 | TRBV20-1 | CSATRSYNEQFF
TRBJ1-5 | TRBV12-5 | CASGTGAADQPQHF
TRBJ1-2 | TRBV5-1 | CASSLITGERNGYTF
TRBJ1-5 | TRBV2 | CASSEAGVRPQHF
TRBJ2-6 | TRBV5-4 | CASSLQQPGANVLTF
TRBJ2-2 | TRBV20-1 | CSAKSGLAGGARGGELFF
TRBJ2-1 | TRBV19 | CASSIDLYPAGYSNEQFF
TRBJ1-4 | TRBV29-1 | CSADENEKLFF
TRBJ2-4 | TRBV20-1 | CSAGGKAKNIQYF
TRBJ2-2 | TRBV29-1 | CSVEDLTGGELFF
TRBJ2-7 | TRBV4-1 | CASSQDGGAYYEQYF
TRBJ2-1 | TRBV20-1 | CSARERIEQFF
TRBJ2-1 | TRBV12-3/TRBV12-4 | CASTMGQGGPHEQFF
TRBJ2-5 | TRBV4-1 | CASSRLLRIQETQYF
TRBJ2-2 | TRBV30 | CACRGLTGNTGELFF
TRBJ2-1 | TRBV3-1 | CASSQLPGLAGLTSSNEQFF
TRBJ1-2 | TRBV3-1 | CASSHINGYTF
TRBJ1-1 | TRBV13 | CASSYVGAADTEAFF
TRBJ2-4 | TRBV6-1 | CASSATWDDIQYF
TRBJ1-2 | TRBV15 | CATSRVRGSHGYTF
TRBJ2-3 | TRBV27 | CASSVGHPTDTQYF
TRBJ2-7 | TRBV9 | CASSVEPAVEQYF
TRBJ2-7 | TRBV15 | CATSREDLAGGPLVEQYF
TRBJ1-5 | TRBV7-2 | CASSYRGQQPQHF
TRBJ1-6 | TRBV25-1 | CASSESWESPLHF
TRBJ2-7 | TRBV5-1 | CASSPGSVVYEQYF
TRBJ2-3 | TRBV20-1 | CSAGLAGPDTQYF
TRBJ1-5 | TRBV27 | CASSFTGISRDQPQHF
TRBJ1-1 | TRBV29-1 | CSVAGTVNTEAFF
TRBJ2-1 | TRBV19 | CATLQRGGYEQFF
TRBJ2-1 | TRBV9 | CASSVVEGAVYNEQFF
TRBJ1-2 | TRBV10-3 | CASRPDRQGAYGNTF
TRBJ1-6 | TRBV11-2 | CASSLQAGSNSPLHF
TRBJ2-7 | TRBV20-1 | CSARDSRQIPSYEQYF
TRBJ2-5 | TRBV29-1 | CSVVPQDRGQETQYF
TRBJ1-6 | TRBV19 | CASRVSGMNSPLHF
TRBJ2-7 | TRBV29-1 | CSTGTWDHYEQYF
TRBJ2-5 | TRBV7-9 | CASSGWGSRGETQYF
TRBJ2-5 | TRBV4-2 | CASRRTDRQETQYF
TRBJ1-5 | TRBV2 | CASSEGGVSNQPQHF
TRBJ2-3 | TRBV12-3/TRBV12-4 | CASRPFGQTDTQYF